The source of this TCR beta chain is a study of T cell responses to AZD1222 COVID-19 vaccine. Study-wide results and caveats: In the spike-specific TCR repertoire, nearly half reportedly target unmutated variant regions. Clonal diversity was possibly underestimated, and white British individuals and females predominated among donors. No repertoire was sampled before or during the peak T cell response, only after it.

This CDR3 region has 13 residues. Trimming pared 6 bases from V and 2 bases from J, leaving 11 bases between. CDR1 and CDR2 (germline): LNHDA, SQIVND (reference sequence). Turning to this clone: Its antigen is currently unknown.

The method was immunoSEQ multiplex PCR; TCRdb's version includes in-frame clones alone and lacks a portion of them. Counted here are 75,000 to 85,000 clones, roughly nine tenths occurring once; the ten biggest clones make up over 1.3%. Sequenced material: peripheral blood, taken 28 days after the second AZD1222 dose. This receptor was taken from an adult who received the AZD1222 COVID-19 vaccine. The gene calls are TRBV19 and TRBJ2-7, with D unclear. The CDR3 region has the DNA TGTGCCAGTAGAGGCACAAACACCTACGAGCAGTACTTC. Its protein product is CASRGTNTYEQYF. The complete variable domain, with remaining parts taken from reference TRBV19 and TRBJ2-7, reads DGGITQSPKYLFRKEGQNVTLSCEQNLNHDAMYWYRQDPGQGLRLIYYSQIVNDFQKGDIAEGYSVSREKKESFPLTVTSAQKNPTAFYLCASRGTNTYEQYFGPGTRLTVT.